This entry lists 22 T cell receptor beta chains sequenced from one sample in a study of cytomegalovirus exposure and HLA in healthy donors. Both 60 Vbeta primers and 13 Jbeta primers went into the PCR. The data were produced by immunoSEQ multiplex PCR, yet TCRdb's version contains in-frame clones alone and is incomplete. This table holds 160,000 or so clones, under 85% found once. The sample was PBMCs. The origin of the receptors is a human donor in good health.

The chain couples TRBV19 to TRBJ1-5, with 7 nucleotides matching TRBD1. V shed 7 bases, J shed 5 bases, and the junction held 8 bases outside the gene matches. CDR3 length: 14 residues. The germline gives CDR1 LNHDA, CDR2 SQIVND (reference sequence). The CDR3 DNA reads as TGTGCCAGTACAGCACAGGGGATCGATCAGCCCCAGCATTTT. Protein product: CASTAQGIDQPQHF. Variable domain in full (rest from reference TRBV19 and TRBJ1-5): DGGITQSPKYLFRKEGQNVTLSCEQNLNHDAMYWYRQDPGQGLRLIYYSQIVNDFQKGDIAEGYSVSREKKESFPLTVTSAQKNPTAFYLCASTAQGIDQPQHFGDGTRLSIL.

The chain recombines TRBV19 with TRBJ2-7, with 9 bases that match TRBD1. V lost 5 bases to trimming and J lost 3 bases; unmatched junction nucleotides: 8. This CDR3 spans 15 amino acids. The germline CDR1 and CDR2 sequences are LNHDA and SQIVND (reference sequence). CDR3 bases: TGTGCCAGTAGTCCAGCGGGACAGGGAGGCTACGAGCAGTACTTC. Protein product: CASSPAGQGGYEQYF.

CDR3 region: CASSYSIYSLSYEQYF. CDR3 coding DNA: TGTGCCAGCAGTTACTCGATCTACAGCCTATCCTACGAGCAGTACTTC. The J gene is TRBJ2-7, the V gene TRBV6-5; D gene unclear. The CDR3 consists of 16 residues. Germline V gene sequence: CDR1 MNHEY, CDR2 SVGAGI. Trimming left V 0 bases short and J 1 base short, with 13 bases between.

V gene TRBV27 combines with J gene TRBJ1-2; 9 bases are a match to TRBD1. The CDR3 extends over 15 amino acids. Germline-derived CDR1 and CDR2 are MNHEY and SMNVEV (reference sequence). J was trimmed by 4 bases and V by 6 bases; bases with no gene match: 9. The CDR3 is CASSPGTGSGYGYTF. The CDR3 DNA is TGTGCCAGCAGCCCCGGGACAGGGAGTGGCTATGGCTACACCTTC.

J is TRBJ2-7 and V is TRBV6-5; weak D call: TRBD2 (5 bases). The CDR3 is 13 residues long. The germline CDR1 and CDR2 sequences are MNHEY and SVGAGI. Trimming left V 10 bases short and J 0 bases short, with 13 bases between. In nucleotides, the CDR3 is TGTGCCACCCTTAAAGGAGGCTCCTACGAGCAGTACTTC. Its translation: CATLKGGSYEQYF.

This clone was counted once. V and J are TRBV19 and TRBJ1-1; tentatively, D is TRBD1 (5 bases). The germline V gene encodes CDR1 LNHDA and CDR2 SQIVND (reference sequence). CDR3 length: 14 amino acids. V was shortened by 3 bases and J by 0 bases, with 8 bases between the two germline ends. This chain's CDR3 is CASSMEGLNTEAFF. Here the CDR3 DNA reads TGTGCCAGTAGTATGGAGGGGCTGAACACTGAAGCTTTCTTT.

The chain combines TRBV7-9 with TRBJ2-2; D remains unclear. The CDR3 covers 18 residues. V dropped 3 bases and J dropped 6 bases, with 23 bases sitting between them. The V gene's germline CDR1 is SEHNR and CDR2 FQNEAQ (reference sequence). The CDR3 region is CASSFKFLTAEKSGELFF. The DNA of the CDR3 is TGTGCCAGCAGCTTTAAATTCTTGACCGCGGAAAAGTCCGGGGAGCTGTTTTTT.

This clone was counted once. The chain links TRBV11-2 to TRBJ1-1; possibly TRBD1 for D (6 bases). Trimming removed 8 bases at V and 1 base at J, with 11 bases between. The CDR3 length is 13 residues. Germline V lookup: CDR1 SGHAT, CDR2 FQNNGV. The CDR3 region is CASSRQENTEAFF. Written as DNA, the CDR3 is TGTGCCAGCTCACGACAGGAGAACACTGAAGCTTTCTTT.

This clone was detected only a few times. The rearrangement joins TRBV7-6 to TRBJ2-2; the match to TRBD1 covers 7 bases. This CDR3 spans 15 amino acids. Trimming removed 5 bases from V and 3 bases from J; junction bases left unmatched: 6. The germline gives CDR1 SGHVS, CDR2 FNYEAQ. For the CDR3, the DNA is TGTGCCAGCAGCCCCGGGACAGACCACACCGGGGAGCTGTTTTTT. Translated: CASSPGTDHTGELFF.

CDR3 sequence (DNA): TGTGCCTCTCGGCAGGGGGCAGACTATGGCTACACCTTC. Translation: CASRQGADYGYTF. The chain is built from TRBV15 and TRBJ1-2, with 8 bases aligning to TRBD1. The CDR3 length is 13 residues. With V trimmed by 11 bases and J by 3 bases, 8 bases remained unmatched. Germline V CDR1 and CDR2: LNHNV, YYDKDF (reference sequence).

This chain uses TRBV13 with TRBJ2-7; 7 bases map to TRBD1. The CDR3 is 15 residues long. Trimming took 5 bases from V and 1 from J; bases not matched to a gene: 8. In germline, CDR1 is PRHDT, CDR2 FYEKMQ (reference sequence). In DNA, the CDR3 is TGTGCCAGCAGCCGCGCCGGGACAGCTTCCTACGAGCAGTACTTC. Translating gives CASSRAGTASYEQYF.

The chain combines TRBV5-6 with TRBJ1-6; 7 bases are a match to TRBD1. This CDR3 region has 16 residues. The J segment lost 5 bases and the V segment lost 2 bases, leaving 7 bases of the junction unmatched. Germline CDR1 reads SGHDT; CDR2 reads YYEEEE. CDR3: CASSFGDSRHNSPLHF. CDR3 bases: TGTGCCAGCAGCTTTGGGGACAGTAGGCATAATTCACCCCTCCACTTT.

The V and J genes are TRBV28 and TRBJ2-7; TRBD1 matches at 10 bases. Germline loops: CDR1 MDHEN, CDR2 SYDVKM. V shed 2 bases, J shed 5 bases, and the junction held 6 bases outside the gene matches. The CDR3 spans 15 residues. In DNA, the CDR3 is TGTGCCAGCAGTTTAGGGGGACAGGGGTCGGACGAGCAGTACTTC. Translating gives CASSLGGQGSDEQYF.

This clone was found a few times. V usage is TRBV27 and J usage is TRBJ1-1; D is unresolved. Germline CDR1 reads MNHEY; CDR2 reads SMNVEV (reference sequence). The CDR3 has 14 residues. V was shortened by 2 bases and J by 4 bases, with 11 bases between the two germline ends. CDR3 nucleotides: TGTGCCAGCAGTTTAGTGTCCGGAGTCACTGAAGCTTTCTTT. It yields the protein CASSLVSGVTEAFF.

The chain combines TRBV29-1 with TRBJ1-5; 7 bases agree with TRBD1. There are 12 residues in the CDR3. V was clipped by 6 bases and J by 4 bases; unmatched bases: 3. Germline V gene sequence: CDR1 SQVTM, CDR2 ANQGSEA. CDR3: CSVGTANQPQHF. Written as DNA, the CDR3 is TGCAGCGTAGGGACAGCGAATCAGCCCCAGCATTTT.

V gene TRBV6-1 combines with J gene TRBJ1-5; 10 bases map to TRBD1. Losses at the gene ends were 4 bases for V and 4 bases for J; bases not matched to a gene: 10. Per the germline V gene, CDR1 is MNHNS and CDR2 is SASEGT. This CDR3 has 17 amino acids. CDR3 sequence reads: CASSAPRTGGFNQPQHF. CDR3 nucleotide sequence: TGTGCCAGCAGTGCCCCGAGGACAGGGGGTTTTAATCAGCCCCAGCATTTT.

The rearrangement joins TRBV5-1 to TRBJ1-4, with D perhaps matching TRBD1 (5 bases). CDR1 is SGHRS and CDR2 is YFSETQ in the germline V gene. CDR3 size: 15 residues. V dropped 3 bases and J dropped 7 bases, with 16 bases sitting between them. The CDR3 is CASSSIPGLAEKLFF. The CDR3 DNA sequence: TGCGCCAGCAGCTCAATACCGGGACTAGCTGAAAAACTGTTTTTT.

The chain recombines TRBV5-4 with TRBJ2-1, with 7 bases that match TRBD2. Germline CDR1 reads SGHNT; CDR2 reads YYREEE (reference sequence). Trimming cost V 1 base and J 8 bases; bases outside gene matches: 6. CDR3 length: 14 amino acids. The CDR3 region has the DNA TGTGCCAGCAGCTTGCGCGGGGGTTATTATGAGCAGTTCTTC. Its protein is CASSLRGGYYEQFF.

V is TRBV5-8 and J is TRBJ1-6; D might be TRBD1 (6 bases). Trimming pared 0 bases from V and 9 bases from J, leaving 19 bases between. The V gene's germline CDR1 is SGHTS and CDR2 YDEGEE. This CDR3 region has 17 residues. Here the CDR3 DNA reads TGTGCCAGCAGCTTGGCCAGGGGTGGGGCTTCAGTTTCACCCCTCCACTTT. It translates to CASSLARGGASVSPLHF.

The chain has TRBV9 and TRBJ2-7, with unresolved D. Trimming shortened V by 0 bases and J by 2 bases, and 12 bases separated the two germline ends. The CDR3 has 15 amino acids. From germline, CDR1 is SGDLS and CDR2 YYNGEE. This CDR3 is CASSVGPQTPYEQYF. In DNA form, the CDR3 reads TGTGCCAGCAGCGTAGGACCGCAGACTCCCTACGAGCAGTACTTC.

This clone was seen a handful of times. The chain recombines TRBV11-2 with TRBJ2-3; D might be TRBD2 (5 bases). Per germline, CDR1 SGHAT and CDR2 FQNNGV. CDR3 length: 16 residues. The V end lost 5 bases, the J end lost 2 bases, and 17 bases lay between the germline ends. CDR3 coding DNA: TGTGCCAGCAGCCCCCTGCGGAGGTTAGCCACAGATACGCAGTATTTT. It yields the protein CASSPLRRLATDTQYF.

The chain is built from TRBV7-8 and TRBJ2-6; 9 bases match TRBD1. Germline assignment: CDR1 SGHVS and CDR2 FQNEAQ. CDR3 length equals 18 residues. V shed 5 bases and J 1 base; nucleotides not matched to a gene: 9. CDR3 sequence (DNA): TGTGCCAGCAGCCCGAGGACAGGGGCTAAATCTGGGGCCAACGTCCTGACTTTC. The encoded protein is CASSPRTGAKSGANVLTF. Together with reference TRBV7-8 and TRBJ2-6, the CDR3 gives the full variable domain: GAGVSQSPRYKVAKRGQDVALRCDPISGHVSLFWYQQALGQGPEFLTYFQNEAQLDKSGLPSDRFFAERPEGSVSTLKIQRTQQEDSAVYLCASSPRTGAKSGANVLTFGAGSRLTVL.